This entry features one T cell receptor beta chain sequence. The antigen it recognizes is unknown. One base away there is no much larger clone; base qualities are not given. TCRbeta CDR3 regions were amplified from genomic DNA by means of the immunoSEQ Assay, a bias-controlled multiplex PCR. In the authors' own workflow: Nucleated cell counts per sample were estimated from amplification of reference gene primers within the assay. Sequence reads were collapsed and filtered to measure the absolute abundance of every unique TCRbeta CDR3 rearrangement. For each sample, productive Simpson clonality was calculated by taking the square root of Simpson's diversity index across productive rearrangements. In its TCRdb copy, this immuneACCESS table keeps in-frame sequences only and misses some clones. Where compared with another copy, unresolved V genes explain less than half of these, and the others have no known cause. V and J calls and clone size follow that table, whereas D and trimming were derived from the DNA. The sample profile shows some 130,000 clones; around three quarters of them were found once. Approximately 4.2% of the sample is in the top ten clones.

V has 6 bases trimmed and J has 8 bases trimmed; junction bases matching no gene number 13. The CDR3 goes from the cysteine to the phenylalanine over 14 residues. Of all the DNA, just the CDR3 is kept, 42 bases in frame from base 1. As encoded in the germline V gene, CDR1 is SQVTM while CDR2 is ANQGSEA. This specimen belongs to a study of blood T cell repertoires in COVID-19 (dated by TCRdb to 2019 to 2021). For context, the study as a whole: Samples from collaborators originated in the United States, Italy and Spain and spanned both the acute and convalescent phases of COVID-19. A freely available public database, intended as a resource for researchers studying the immune response to SARS-CoV-2, is where the repertoires were released. The material from the prospective study consisted of cDNA or gDNA derived from T cells, B-cell-depleted T cells, or PBMCs. Where HLA class I and class II types were available, the types were taken from metadata supplied by the sample provider, not from assay-based typing. The dataset comprised deeply sampled blood TCRbeta repertoires from subjects exposed to, actively infected with, or recovered from COVID-19. Samples came from the ongoing ImmuneRACE study (first 160 participants) plus 1,254 subjects from 6 global collaborators. A de-identified subject ID, COVID-19 status, age in years and sex were almost always included in the sample metadata. Results the study describes overall, beyond this receptor: The amount of clinical and demographic metadata varied by source and participant and was provided uncurated.

Each collaborating institution followed its own protocols to collect whole blood in K2EDTA tubes. Collaborator samples were shipped for TCRbeta analysis as frozen whole blood, isolated PBMCs, or DNA extracted from either sample type. The rearrangement combines TRBV29-1 with TRBJ1-2, and TRBD1 matches 9 of the central bases. This clonotype was sampled from a woman aged 80 or older with acute or convalescent COVID-19. The material sequenced was peripheral blood. The CDR3 protein sequence reads: CSVSPGTGTEGYTF. The nucleotide sequence is given as TGCAGCGTAAGTCCCGGGACAGGGACGGAGGGCTACACCTTC.